This T cell receptor beta chain derives from a study of T cell responses to AZD1222 COVID-19 vaccine (dated by TCRdb to the early 2020s). At the level of the whole study: Because spike-specific TCR depth and breadth did not differ between the two schedules, AZD1222 recipients who got a second dose at roughly 4 weeks were pooled with those who got a second dose at roughly 12 weeks. TCR sequencing was performed for over 230 trial participants, of whom around 200 were given two doses of AZD1222 and some 26 were given two doses of MenACWY control vaccine. Trial participants were enrolled by age into subgroups of 18-55, 56-69 and 70-plus years, and roughly 160, 29 and 62 TCR-sequenced participants, respectively, were included in these subgroups. Paper-wide results and their limitations: In the small 56-69-year group, the increase in depth fell short of significance, most likely because of low power. Reportedly, almost half of the unique spike-specific TCRs recognized epitopes lying outside the regions that are mutated in the B.1.351 and B.1.1.7 variants. Conclusions about previously exposed vaccinees were limited because only 6 or 7 AZD1222 recipients were SARS-CoV-2 seropositive at baseline. Spike-specific TCR breadth and depth rose significantly after two AZD1222 doses compared with day 0 and with MenACWY recipients. The vaccine-associated CD4 TCRs covered the entire spike protein, and the dominant responses fell in regions 160-218 and 743-854. Participants were mostly white British, with more females than males. The authors suggested clonal diversity may have been underestimated. No day 14 peak-response samples were available, so repertoires were characterized only after the peak T cell response.

The CDR3 regions of human TCRbeta chains were analyzed by immunosequencing. The paper's processing steps were these. Repertoire TCRs were checked for matches against a reference library of SARS-CoV-2-specific TCRs that had been generated using the MIRA antigen-specificity platform. Breadth was defined as the fraction of unique TCRs that were SARS-CoV-2-associated. Depth was defined as the fraction of total T cells that were SARS-CoV-2-associated. Using the MIRA data, each spike-specific TCR was mapped to the spike region that the TCR reacts to and placed in a CD4 or CD8 class. Log10-transformed breadth and depth values were compared by one-way ANOVA with Sidak's multiple comparisons tests. TCRdb's version of the immuneACCESS table is confined to in-frame rearrangements and falls short of the full clone set. An unresolved V gene accounts for under half of the shortfall where checked; the remainder is of unknown origin. That table supplies the V and J calls and clone size; D and trimming were determined from the DNA. In all, the sample holds about 150,000 clones, and 90% of those were seen once. Jointly, the top ten make up about 2.8% of the sample.

A distance of 11 bases separates the germline ends of V and J, which lose 0 bases and 4 bases respectively. From its cysteine to its phenylalanine, the CDR3 spans 15 amino acids. Of all the DNA, just the CDR3 is kept, 45 bases in frame from base 1. To note about this clone: No antigen is known for it. Per-base qualities were not stored, and no clone one base away is much larger.

Taken with the paper, the label for time point translates to: baseline before first vaccination. The vaccinee samples were drawn from two UK trials, COV001 and COV002, one of which was a single-blind randomized controlled phase 2/3 trial testing AZD1222 (ChAdOx1 nCoV-19) in healthy adults. For TCRbeta chain sequencing, PBMC samples were collected from trial participants at day 0 and at day 28 after the second dose. This clonotype originated in an adult in good health. The rearranged segments are TRBV5-3 and TRBJ1-5; no D segment can be confidently identified. TRBV5-3 falls under the ORF class, with uncertain function. The sequencing used peripheral blood, collected on day 0 of AZD1222 vaccination. The CDR3 region: CARSLAHQRNQPQHF. The sequence in DNA is TGTGCCAGAAGCTTGGCCCATCAGAGAAATCAGCCCCAGCATTTT.